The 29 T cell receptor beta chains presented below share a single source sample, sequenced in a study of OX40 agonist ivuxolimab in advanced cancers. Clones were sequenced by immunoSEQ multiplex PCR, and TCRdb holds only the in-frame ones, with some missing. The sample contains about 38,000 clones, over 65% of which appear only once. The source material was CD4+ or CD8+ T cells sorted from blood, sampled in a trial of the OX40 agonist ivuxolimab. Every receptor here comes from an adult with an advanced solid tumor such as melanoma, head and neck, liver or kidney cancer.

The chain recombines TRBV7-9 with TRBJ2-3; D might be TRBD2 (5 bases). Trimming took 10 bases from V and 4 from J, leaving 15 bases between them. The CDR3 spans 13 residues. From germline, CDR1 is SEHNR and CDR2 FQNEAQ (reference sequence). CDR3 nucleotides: TGTGCCAACGCCCCGAGAGGGCCAGATACGCAGTATTTT. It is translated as CANAPRGPDTQYF.

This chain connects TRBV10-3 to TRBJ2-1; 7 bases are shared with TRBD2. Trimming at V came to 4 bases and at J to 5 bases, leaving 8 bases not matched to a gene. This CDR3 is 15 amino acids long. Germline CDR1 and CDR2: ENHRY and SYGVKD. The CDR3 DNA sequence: TGTGCCATCAGTGTCAAGCGGGGCGAAAACAATGAGCAGTTCTTC. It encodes CAISVKRGENNEQFF.

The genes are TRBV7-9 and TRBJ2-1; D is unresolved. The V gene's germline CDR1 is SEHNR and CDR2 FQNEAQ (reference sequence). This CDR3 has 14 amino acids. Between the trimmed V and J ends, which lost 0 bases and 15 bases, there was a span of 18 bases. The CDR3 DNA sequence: TGTGCCAGCAGCTTAGCGCTCCCCTCCTTGGTTCTGTTCTTC. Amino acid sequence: CASSLALPSLVLFF.

The CDR3 DNA is TGCGCCAGCAGCCAAGATCGGGATAGCGGGGGACGCGATACGCAGTATTTT. The encoded protein is CASSQDRDSGGRDTQYF. V is TRBV4-1 and J is TRBJ2-3; 9 nucleotides agree with TRBD2. CDR3 length: 17 amino acids. Unmatched junction bases numbered 10, after V lost 0 bases and J lost 6 bases. CDR1 and CDR2 from the germline V gene are MGHRA and YSYEKL.

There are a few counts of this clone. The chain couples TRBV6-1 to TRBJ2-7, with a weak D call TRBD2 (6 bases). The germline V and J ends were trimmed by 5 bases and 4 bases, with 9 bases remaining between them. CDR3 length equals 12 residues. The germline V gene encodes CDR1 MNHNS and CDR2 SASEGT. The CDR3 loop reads CASSQGLYEQYF. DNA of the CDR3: TGTGCCAGCAGTCAGGGACTTTACGAGCAGTACTTC.

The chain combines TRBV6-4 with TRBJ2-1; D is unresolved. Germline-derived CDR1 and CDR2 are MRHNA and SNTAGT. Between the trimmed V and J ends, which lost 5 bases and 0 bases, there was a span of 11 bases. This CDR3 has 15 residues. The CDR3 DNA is TGTGCCAGCAGTCCCTACTCGGGCTCCTACAATGAGCAGTTCTTC. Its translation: CASSPYSGSYNEQFF.

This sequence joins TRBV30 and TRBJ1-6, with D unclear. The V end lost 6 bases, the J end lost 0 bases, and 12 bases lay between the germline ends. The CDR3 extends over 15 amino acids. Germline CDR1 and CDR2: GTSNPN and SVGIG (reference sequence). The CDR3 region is CACTQMSSYNSPLHF. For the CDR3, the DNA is TGTGCCTGTACACAAATGAGCTCCTATAATTCACCCCTCCACTTT.

The CDR3 here is CASSTDPFSYNEQFF. DNA for the CDR3: TGTGCCAGCTCAACCGACCCGTTCTCCTACAATGAGCAGTTCTTC. This chain uses TRBV18 with TRBJ2-1, with D unresolved. Trimming stripped 5 bases from V and 0 bases from J, with 11 bases between. Germline loops: CDR1 KGHSH, CDR2 LQKENI. The CDR3 is 15 amino acids.

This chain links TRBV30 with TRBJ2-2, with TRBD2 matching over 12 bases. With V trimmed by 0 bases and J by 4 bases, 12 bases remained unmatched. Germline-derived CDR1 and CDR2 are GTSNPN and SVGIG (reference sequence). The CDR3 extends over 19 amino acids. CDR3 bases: TGTGCCTGGAGTGTATTGCGCCTAGCGGGAGGGAAACCCACCGGGGAGCTGTTTTTT. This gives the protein CAWSVLRLAGGKPTGELFF. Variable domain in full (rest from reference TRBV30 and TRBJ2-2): SQTIHQWPATLVQPVGSPLSLECTVEGTSNPNLYWYRQAAGRGLQLLFYSVGIGQISSEVPQNLSASRPQDRQFILSSKKLLLSDSGFYLCAWSVLRLAGGKPTGELFFGEGSRLTVL.

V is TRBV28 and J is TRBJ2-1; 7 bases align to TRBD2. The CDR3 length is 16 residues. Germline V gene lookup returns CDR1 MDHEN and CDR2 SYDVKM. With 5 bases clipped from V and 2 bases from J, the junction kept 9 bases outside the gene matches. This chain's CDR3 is CASSPSAGAAYNEQFF. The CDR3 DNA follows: TGTGCCAGCAGTCCCTCGGCGGGAGCTGCCTACAATGAGCAGTTCTTC.

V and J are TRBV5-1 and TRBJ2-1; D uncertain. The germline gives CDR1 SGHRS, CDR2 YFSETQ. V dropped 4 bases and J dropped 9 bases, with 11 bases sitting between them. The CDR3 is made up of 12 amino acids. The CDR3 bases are TGCGCCAGCAGCGTCCAGGCGGTTGAGCAGTTCTTC. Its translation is CASSVQAVEQFF.

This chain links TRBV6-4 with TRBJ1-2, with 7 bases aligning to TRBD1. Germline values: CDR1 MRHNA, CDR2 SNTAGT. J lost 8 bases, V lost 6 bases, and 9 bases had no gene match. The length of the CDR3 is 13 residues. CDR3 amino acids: CASRASQGDGYTF. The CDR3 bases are TGTGCCAGCAGGGCGAGTCAGGGGGACGGCTACACCTTC.

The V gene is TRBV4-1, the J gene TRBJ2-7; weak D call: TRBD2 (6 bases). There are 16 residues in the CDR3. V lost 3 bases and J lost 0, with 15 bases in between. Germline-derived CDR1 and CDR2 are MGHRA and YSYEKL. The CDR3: CASSQGLLLSSYEQYF. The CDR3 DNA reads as TGCGCCAGCAGCCAGGGACTGTTATTGAGCTCCTACGAGCAGTACTTC.

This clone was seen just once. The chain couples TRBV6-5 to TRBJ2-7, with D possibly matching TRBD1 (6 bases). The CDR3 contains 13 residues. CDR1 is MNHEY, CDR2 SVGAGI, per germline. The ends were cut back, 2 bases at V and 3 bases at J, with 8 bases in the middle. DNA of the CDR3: TGTGCCAGCAGTTACACACAGGGCTACGAGCAGTACTTC. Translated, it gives CASSYTQGYEQYF.

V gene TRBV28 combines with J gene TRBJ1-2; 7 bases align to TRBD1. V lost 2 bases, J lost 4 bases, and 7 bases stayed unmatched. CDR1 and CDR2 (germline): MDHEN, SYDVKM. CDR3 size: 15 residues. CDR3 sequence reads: CASSLVAGGIYGYTF. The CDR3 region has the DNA TGTGCCAGCAGTTTAGTGGCAGGGGGGATCTATGGCTACACCTTC.

The CDR3 reads CASSESTGSYNEQFF. Here the CDR3 DNA reads TGTGCCAGCAGTGAATCGACAGGCTCCTACAATGAGCAGTTCTTC. This chain links TRBV6-1 with TRBJ2-1, with D maybe TRBD1 (6 bases). Looked up from germline, CDR1 is MNHNS and CDR2 is SASEGT. This CDR3 has 15 residues. Trimming cost V 2 bases and J 0 bases, with 8 bases left between them.

The CDR3 DNA reads as TGTGCCAGCAGCTTTCCACAATCTCCTAGCGGGGTCCAAGAGACCCAGTACTTC. Residues: CASSFPQSPSGVQETQYF. The chain carries TRBV5-4 and TRBJ2-5, with 9 bases lining up with TRBD2. V lost 2 bases to trimming and J lost 1 base; unmatched junction nucleotides: 12. Germline V CDR1 and CDR2: SGHNT, YYREEE (reference sequence). The CDR3 runs to 18 residues. Full variable domain (rest looked up from reference TRBV5-4 and TRBJ2-5): ETGVTQSPTHLIKTRGQQVTLRCSSQSGHNTVSWYQQALGQGPQFIFQYYREEENGRGNFPPRFSGLQFPNYSSELNVNALELDDSALYLCASSFPQSPSGVQETQYFGPGTRLLVL.

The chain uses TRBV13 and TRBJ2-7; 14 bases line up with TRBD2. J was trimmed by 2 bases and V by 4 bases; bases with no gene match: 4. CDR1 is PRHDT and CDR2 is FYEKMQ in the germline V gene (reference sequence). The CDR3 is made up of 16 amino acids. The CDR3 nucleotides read TGTGCCAGCAGCTCTTGGACTAGCGGGGGGACCTACGAGCAGTACTTC. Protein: CASSSWTSGGTYEQYF.

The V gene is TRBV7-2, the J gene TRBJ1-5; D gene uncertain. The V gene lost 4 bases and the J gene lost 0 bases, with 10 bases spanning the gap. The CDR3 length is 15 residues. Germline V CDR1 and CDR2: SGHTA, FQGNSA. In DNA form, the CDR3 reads TGTGCCAGCAGCTCAAGATTCGATAGCAATCAGCCCCAGCATTTT. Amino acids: CASSSRFDSNQPQHF.

In DNA form, the CDR3 reads TGTGCCAGTAGTGTTGACAGGGGAAACATTCAGTACTTC. Amino acid sequence: CASSVDRGNIQYF. The rearrangement uses TRBV19 and TRBJ2-4, with 8 bases matching TRBD1. Losses at the gene ends were 5 bases for V and 6 bases for J; bases not matched to a gene: 3. Germline V CDR1 and CDR2: LNHDA, SQIVND (reference sequence). The CDR3 has 13 residues. The full variable domain, in which reference TRBV19 and TRBJ2-4 provide the parts outside the CDR3, is DGGITQSPKYLFRKEGQNVTLSCEQNLNHDAMYWYRQDPGQGLRLIYYSQIVNDFQKGDIAEGYSVSREKKESFPLTVTSAQKNPTAFYLCASSVDRGNIQYFGAGTRLSVL.

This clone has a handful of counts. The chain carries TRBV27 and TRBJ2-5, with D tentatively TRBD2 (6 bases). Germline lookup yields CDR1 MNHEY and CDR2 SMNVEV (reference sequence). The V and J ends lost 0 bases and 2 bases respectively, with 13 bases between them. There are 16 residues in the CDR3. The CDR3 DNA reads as TGTGCCAGCAGTTTATCGTCTAGTCGGGGGCAAGAGACCCAGTACTTC. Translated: CASSLSSSRGQETQYF.

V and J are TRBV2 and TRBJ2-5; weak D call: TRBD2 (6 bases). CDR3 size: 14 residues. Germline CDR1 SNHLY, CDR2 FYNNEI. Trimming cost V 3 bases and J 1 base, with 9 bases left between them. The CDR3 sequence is CASSDSSVQETQYF. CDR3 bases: TGTGCCAGCAGTGATTCTAGCGTCCAAGAGACCCAGTACTTC.

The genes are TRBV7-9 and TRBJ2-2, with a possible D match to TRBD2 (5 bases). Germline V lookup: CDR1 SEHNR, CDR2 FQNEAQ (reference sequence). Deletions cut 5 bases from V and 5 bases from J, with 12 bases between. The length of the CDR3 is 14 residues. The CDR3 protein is CASSPSGRTGELFF. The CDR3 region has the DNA TGTGCCAGCAGCCCGTCGGGAAGAACCGGGGAGCTGTTTTTT.

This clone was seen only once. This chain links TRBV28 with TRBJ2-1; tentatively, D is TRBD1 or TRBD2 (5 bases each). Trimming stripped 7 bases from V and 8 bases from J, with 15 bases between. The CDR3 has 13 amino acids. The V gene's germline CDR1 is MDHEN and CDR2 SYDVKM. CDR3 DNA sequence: TGTGCCAGCACCAACCGAGGGGCTCATGAGCAGTTCTTC. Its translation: CASTNRGAHEQFF. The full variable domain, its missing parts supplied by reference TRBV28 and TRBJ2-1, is DVKVTQSSRYLVKRTGEKVFLECVQDMDHENMFWYRQDPGLGLRLIYFSYDVKMKEKGDIPEGYSVSREKKERFSLILESASTNQTSMYLCASTNRGAHEQFFGPGTRLTVL.

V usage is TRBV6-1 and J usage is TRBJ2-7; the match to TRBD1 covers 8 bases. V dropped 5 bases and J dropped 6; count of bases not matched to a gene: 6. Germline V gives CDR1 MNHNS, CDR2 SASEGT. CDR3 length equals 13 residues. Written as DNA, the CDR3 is TGTGCCAGCAGTTCCAGGGGGCTGGGCGAGCAGTACTTC. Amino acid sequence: CASSSRGLGEQYF.

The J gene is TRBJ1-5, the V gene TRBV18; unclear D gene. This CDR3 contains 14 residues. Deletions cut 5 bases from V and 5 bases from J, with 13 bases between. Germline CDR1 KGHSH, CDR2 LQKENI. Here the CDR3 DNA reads TGTGCCAGCTCATCGGGCGGGCTAGATCAGCCCCAGCATTTT. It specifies CASSSGGLDQPQHF.

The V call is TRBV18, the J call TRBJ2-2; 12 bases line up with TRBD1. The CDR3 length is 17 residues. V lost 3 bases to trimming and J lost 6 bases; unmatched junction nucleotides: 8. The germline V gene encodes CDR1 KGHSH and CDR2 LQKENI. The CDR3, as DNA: TGTGCCAGCTCACCTGGGACAGGGGGCATTTTCGCCGGGGAGCTGTTTTTT. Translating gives CASSPGTGGIFAGELFF.

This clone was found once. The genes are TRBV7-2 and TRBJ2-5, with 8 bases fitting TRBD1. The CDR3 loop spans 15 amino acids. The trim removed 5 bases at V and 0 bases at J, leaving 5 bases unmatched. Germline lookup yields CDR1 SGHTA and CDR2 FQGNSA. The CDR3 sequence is CASSPRTGHQETQYF. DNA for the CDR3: TGTGCCAGCAGCCCGCGGACAGGGCACCAAGAGACCCAGTACTTC.

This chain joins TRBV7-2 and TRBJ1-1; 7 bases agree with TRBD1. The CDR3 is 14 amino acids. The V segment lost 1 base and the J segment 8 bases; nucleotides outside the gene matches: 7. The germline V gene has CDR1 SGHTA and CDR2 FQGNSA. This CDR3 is CASSLVGDRPEAFF. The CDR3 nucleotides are TGTGCCAGCAGCTTAGTCGGGGACAGACCAGAAGCTTTCTTT.